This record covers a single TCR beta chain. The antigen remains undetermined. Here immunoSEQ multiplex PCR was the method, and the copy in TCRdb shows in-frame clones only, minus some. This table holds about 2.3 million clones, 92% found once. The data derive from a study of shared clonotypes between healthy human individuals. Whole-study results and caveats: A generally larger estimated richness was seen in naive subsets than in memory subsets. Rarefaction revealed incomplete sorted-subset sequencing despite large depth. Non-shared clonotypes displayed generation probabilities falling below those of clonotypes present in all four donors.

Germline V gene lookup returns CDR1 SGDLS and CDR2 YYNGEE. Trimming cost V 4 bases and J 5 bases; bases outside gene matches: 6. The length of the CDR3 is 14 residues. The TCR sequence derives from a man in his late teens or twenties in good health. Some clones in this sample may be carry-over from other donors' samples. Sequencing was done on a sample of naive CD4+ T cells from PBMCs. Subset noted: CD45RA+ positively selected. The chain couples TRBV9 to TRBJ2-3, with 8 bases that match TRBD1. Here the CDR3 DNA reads TGTGCCAGCAGCCCCGGACAGGGTTTAGATACGCAGTATTTT. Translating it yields CASSPGQGLDTQYF.